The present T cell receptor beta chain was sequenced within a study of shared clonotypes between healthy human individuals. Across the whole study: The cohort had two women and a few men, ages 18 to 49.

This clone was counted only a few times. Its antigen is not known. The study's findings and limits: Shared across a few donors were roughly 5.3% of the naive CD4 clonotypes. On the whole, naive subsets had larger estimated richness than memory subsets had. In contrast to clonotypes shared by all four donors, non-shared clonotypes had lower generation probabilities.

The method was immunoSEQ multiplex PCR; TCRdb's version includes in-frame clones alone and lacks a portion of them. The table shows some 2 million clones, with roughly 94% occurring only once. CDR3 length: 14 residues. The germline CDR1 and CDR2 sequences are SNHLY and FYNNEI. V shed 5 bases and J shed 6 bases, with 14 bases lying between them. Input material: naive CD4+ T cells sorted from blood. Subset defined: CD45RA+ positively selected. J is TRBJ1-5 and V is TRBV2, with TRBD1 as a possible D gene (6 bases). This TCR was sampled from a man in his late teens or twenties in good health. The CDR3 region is CASSLQGQVQPQHF. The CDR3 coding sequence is TGTGCCAGCAGTCTACAGGGTCAGGTTCAGCCCCAGCATTTT.